The sample holds one count of the clone carrying this T cell receptor (beta chain). Its antigen is not identified. The source of the sample is a study of cytomegalovirus exposure and HLA in healthy donors. General study results and limits: Subsequent analysis revealed that first-cohort TCR clusters tended to co-occur in the approximately 120 validation repertoires. Most TCR sequences proved rare, with some public TCRs found in many donors. With high specificity and sensitivity, the classifier reportedly diagnosed cytomegalovirus status. There were a few CMV-associated chains whose specificity for CMV antigens was confirmed in vitro.

TCRdb's table, derived via immunoSEQ multiplex PCR, lists solely in-frame clones and lacks some. The sample records 200,000 to 250,000 clones, approximately 88% being singletons. Trimming removed 3 bases from V and 2 bases from J, with 11 bases in between. This CDR3 spans 14 amino acids. Germline values: CDR1 GTSNPN, CDR2 SVGIG (reference sequence). This chain uses TRBV30 with TRBJ1-3; D not certain. This TCR derives from a woman in her twenties or thirties in good health and CMV-seropositive. Sequenced material: PBMCs. DNA for the CDR3: TGTGCCTGGAGCGGGCAGGTCGCTGGAAACACCATATATTTT. It is translated as CAWSGQVAGNTIYF.